This note documents a single T cell receptor (beta chain) sequence. Original data processing: Quantification of nucleated cells was approximated via reference gene primer amplification. The repertoire was sequenced with immunoSEQ multiplex PCR; TCRdb's copy has only in-frame clones and lacks some. V and J calls and clone size follow that table, whereas D and trimming were derived from the DNA. The data contain more than 300,000 clones, more than 85% of them seen just once; the ten biggest clones take up almost 4%. This sample was included in a study of blood T cell repertoires in COVID-19. Study-wide context: Samples came from the United States, Italy and Spain, spanning acute and convalescent COVID-19.

Germline loops: CDR1 MNHNS, CDR2 SASEGT. This CDR3 is 17 amino acids long. V trimming: 2 bases; J trimming: 1 base; junction bases outside the gene matches: 5. Which cohort a participant joined came from the clinical history participants gave. The sequence came from a woman aged 30 to 39 who had been exposed to COVID-19. Specimen: PBMCs or T cells enriched from blood (not recorded which). The rearrangement uses TRBV6-1 and TRBJ1-1; 12 bases fit TRBD1. The CDR3 nucleotides read TGTGCCAGCAGTGAACCGGGACAGGGGGCTAGGAACACTGAAGCTTTCTTT. Translation gives CASSEPGQGARNTEAFF.